Only a few counts were recorded for the clone carrying this TCR beta chain. Its antigen is as yet unknown. Primers used in a second PCR of roughly 6 to 12 cycles were a sample-barcoded 5' primer and a J-beta primer mix. TCRdb recomputed calls from the 5' RACE reads with MiXCR, one row per CDR3 protein. The sample yields 700,000 to 850,000 distinct CDR3 sequences, less than 70% seen once. This entry is derived from a study of blood T cells in healthy people across ages. Whole-study results and caveats: Estimates of total diversity, which came from one million sequenced T cells, were considered to be underestimates. Age showed a roughly linear inverse relationship with TCR beta diversity per million T cells.

Germline values: CDR1 SGDLS, CDR2 YYNGEE. CDR3 length equals 17 residues. Trimming removed 3 bases from V and 1 base from J, with 17 bases in between. Those donating, healthy Caucasian individuals from Russia, were aged roughly 6 to 100. It was ten milliliters of peripheral blood that were drawn from each donor. Sequenced input: blood. The rearrangement links TRBV9 to TRBJ2-1; D ambiguous. This TCR was recovered from a man older than 75 in good health. The CDR3 sequence is CASSDNFGRRSYNEQFF. CDR3 DNA: TGTGCCAGCAGCGACAATTTCGGACGCCGGTCCTACAATGAGCAGTTCTTC.